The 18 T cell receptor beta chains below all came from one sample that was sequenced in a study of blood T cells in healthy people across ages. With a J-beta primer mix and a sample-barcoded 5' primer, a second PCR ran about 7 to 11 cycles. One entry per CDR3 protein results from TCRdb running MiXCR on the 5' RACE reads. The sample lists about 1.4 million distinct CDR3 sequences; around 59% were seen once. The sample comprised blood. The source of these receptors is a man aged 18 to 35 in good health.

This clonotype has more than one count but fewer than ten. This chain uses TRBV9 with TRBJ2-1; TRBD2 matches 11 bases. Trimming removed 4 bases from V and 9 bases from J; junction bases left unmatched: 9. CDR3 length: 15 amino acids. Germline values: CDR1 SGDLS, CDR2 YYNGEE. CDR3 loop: CASSFWTSGLGEQFF. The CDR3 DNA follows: TGTGCCAGCAGCTTCTGGACTAGCGGGCTAGGTGAGCAGTTCTTC.

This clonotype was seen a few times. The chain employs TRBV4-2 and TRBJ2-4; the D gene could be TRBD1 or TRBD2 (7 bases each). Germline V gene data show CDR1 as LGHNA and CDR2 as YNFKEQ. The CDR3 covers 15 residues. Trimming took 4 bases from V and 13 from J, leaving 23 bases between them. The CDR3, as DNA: TGTGCCAGCAGCCTCAGCGGGACAGCAGGAGGGGAGCAGTACTTC. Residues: CASSLSGTAGGEQYF.

The CDR3 DNA reads TGTGCCACCAGCAGAGCGGCAACGTACGAGCAGTACTTC. Translated: CATSRAATYEQYF. The chain recombines TRBV15 with TRBJ2-4; D unresolved. The J call may be wrong; the DNA end is better matched by TRBJ2-7. Germline V gene sequence: CDR1 LNHNV, CDR2 YYDKDF (reference sequence). The CDR3 length is 13 residues.

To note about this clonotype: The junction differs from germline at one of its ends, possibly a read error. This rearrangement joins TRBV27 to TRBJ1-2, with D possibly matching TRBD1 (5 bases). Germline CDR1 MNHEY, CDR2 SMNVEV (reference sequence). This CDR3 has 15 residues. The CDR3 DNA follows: TGTGCCAGCTTGGGGGTTGACGGAAAGAACTATGGCTGCACCTTC. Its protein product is CASLGVDGKNYGCTF.

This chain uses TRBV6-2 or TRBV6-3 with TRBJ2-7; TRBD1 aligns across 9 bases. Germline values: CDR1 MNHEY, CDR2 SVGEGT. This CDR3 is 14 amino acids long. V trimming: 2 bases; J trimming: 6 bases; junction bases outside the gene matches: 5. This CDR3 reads CASSYGGQGVEQYF. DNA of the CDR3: TGTGCCAGCAGTTACGGGGGACAGGGCGTCGAGCAGTACTTC.

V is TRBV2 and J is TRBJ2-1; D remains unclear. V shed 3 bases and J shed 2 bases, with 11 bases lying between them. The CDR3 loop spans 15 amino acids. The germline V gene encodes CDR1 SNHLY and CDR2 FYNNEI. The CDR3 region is CASSDDGNTYNEQFF. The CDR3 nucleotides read TGTGCCAGCAGTGATGATGGGAACACCTACAATGAGCAGTTCTTC.

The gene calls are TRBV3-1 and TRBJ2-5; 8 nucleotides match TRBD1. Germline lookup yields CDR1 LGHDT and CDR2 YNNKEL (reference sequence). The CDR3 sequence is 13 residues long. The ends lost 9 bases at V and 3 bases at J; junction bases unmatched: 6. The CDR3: CASEGQVEETQYF. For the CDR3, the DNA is TGTGCCAGTGAGGGACAGGTGGAAGAGACCCAGTACTTC.

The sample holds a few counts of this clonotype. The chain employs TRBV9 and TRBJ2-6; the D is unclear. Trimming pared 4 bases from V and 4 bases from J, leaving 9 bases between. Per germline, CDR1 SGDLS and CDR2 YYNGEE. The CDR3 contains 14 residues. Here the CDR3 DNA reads TGTGCCAGCAGCCCCCAAACCGGGGCCAACGTCCTGACTTTC. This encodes CASSPQTGANVLTF.

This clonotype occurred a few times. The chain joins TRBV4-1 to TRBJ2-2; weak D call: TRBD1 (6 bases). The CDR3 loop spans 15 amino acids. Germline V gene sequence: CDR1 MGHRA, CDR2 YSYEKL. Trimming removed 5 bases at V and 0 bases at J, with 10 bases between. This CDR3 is CASSFGTPNTGELFF. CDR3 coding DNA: TGCGCCAGCAGCTTCGGGACACCGAACACCGGGGAGCTGTTTTTT.

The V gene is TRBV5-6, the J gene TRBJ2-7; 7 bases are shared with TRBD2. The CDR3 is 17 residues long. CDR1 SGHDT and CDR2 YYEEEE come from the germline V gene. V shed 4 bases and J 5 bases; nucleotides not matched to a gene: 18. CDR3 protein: CASSENWGGPGFNEQYF. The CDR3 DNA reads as TGTGCCAGCAGCGAAAACTGGGGGGGACCTGGATTCAACGAGCAGTACTTC.

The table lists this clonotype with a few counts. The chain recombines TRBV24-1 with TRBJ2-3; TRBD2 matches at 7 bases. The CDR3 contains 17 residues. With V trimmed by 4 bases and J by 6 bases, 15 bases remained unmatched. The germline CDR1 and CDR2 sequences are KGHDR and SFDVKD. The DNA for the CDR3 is TGTGCCACCAGTGACCCCGAGCCTAGCGGTCCCCGGGATACGCAGTATTTT. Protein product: CATSDPEPSGPRDTQYF.

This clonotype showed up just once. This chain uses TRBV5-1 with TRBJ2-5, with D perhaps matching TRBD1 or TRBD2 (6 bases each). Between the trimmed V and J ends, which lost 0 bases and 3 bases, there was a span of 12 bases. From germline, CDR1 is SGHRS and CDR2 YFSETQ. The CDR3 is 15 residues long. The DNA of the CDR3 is TGCGCCAGCAGCTTGGCCGGGGGCCGTGAAGAGACCCAGTACTTC. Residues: CASSLAGGREETQYF.

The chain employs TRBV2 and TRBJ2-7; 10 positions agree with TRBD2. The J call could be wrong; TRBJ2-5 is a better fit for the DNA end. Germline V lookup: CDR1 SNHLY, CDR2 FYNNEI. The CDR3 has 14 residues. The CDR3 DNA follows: TGTGCCAGCAGTGGGACTAGCGGTTGGGAGACCCAGTACTTC. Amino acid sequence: CASSGTSGWETQYF.

In DNA form, the CDR3 reads TGCGCCAGCAGCTTGGAACTAGCGGGAGTTTCAGCCGGGGAGCTGTTTTTT. Its protein product is CASSLELAGVSAGELFF. The rearrangement uses TRBV5-1 and TRBJ2-2; 11 nucleotides align to TRBD2. Per germline, CDR1 SGHRS and CDR2 YFSETQ. The CDR3 spans 17 residues. The junction had 7 bases not matched to a gene; V was cut back by 0 bases and J by 6 bases.

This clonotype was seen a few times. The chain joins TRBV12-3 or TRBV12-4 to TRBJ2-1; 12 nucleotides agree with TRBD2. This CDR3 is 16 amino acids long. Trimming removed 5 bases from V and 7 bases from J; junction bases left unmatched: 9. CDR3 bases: TGTGCCAGCAGTCCAGGGACTAGCGGGCCCCCGAATGAGCAGTTCTTC. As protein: CASSPGTSGPPNEQFF.

The CDR3 here is CASSLGLAPHGQFF. CDR3 coding DNA: TGTGCCAGCAGCTTAGGGCTAGCCCCCCATGGGCAGTTCTTC. The chain recombines TRBV11-2 with TRBJ2-1, with D perhaps TRBD2 (5 bases). Trimming took 1 base from V and 12 from J, leaving 16 bases between them. This CDR3 comprises 14 residues. Looked up from germline, CDR1 is SGHAT and CDR2 is FQNNGV.

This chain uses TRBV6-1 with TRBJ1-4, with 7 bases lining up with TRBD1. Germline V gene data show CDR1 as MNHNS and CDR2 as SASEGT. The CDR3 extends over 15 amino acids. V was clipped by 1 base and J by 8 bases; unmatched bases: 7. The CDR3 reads CASSEVCQGGEKLFF. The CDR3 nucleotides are TGTGCCAGCAGTGAAGTTTGCCAGGGGGGAGAAAAACTGTTTTTT.

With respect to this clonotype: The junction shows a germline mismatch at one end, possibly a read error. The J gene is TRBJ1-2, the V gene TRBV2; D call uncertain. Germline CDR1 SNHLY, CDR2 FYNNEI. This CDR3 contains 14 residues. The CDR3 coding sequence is TGTGCCAGCAGTGACTCAGGAGAGCCCTATGGATACACCTTC. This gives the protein CASSDSGEPYGYTF.